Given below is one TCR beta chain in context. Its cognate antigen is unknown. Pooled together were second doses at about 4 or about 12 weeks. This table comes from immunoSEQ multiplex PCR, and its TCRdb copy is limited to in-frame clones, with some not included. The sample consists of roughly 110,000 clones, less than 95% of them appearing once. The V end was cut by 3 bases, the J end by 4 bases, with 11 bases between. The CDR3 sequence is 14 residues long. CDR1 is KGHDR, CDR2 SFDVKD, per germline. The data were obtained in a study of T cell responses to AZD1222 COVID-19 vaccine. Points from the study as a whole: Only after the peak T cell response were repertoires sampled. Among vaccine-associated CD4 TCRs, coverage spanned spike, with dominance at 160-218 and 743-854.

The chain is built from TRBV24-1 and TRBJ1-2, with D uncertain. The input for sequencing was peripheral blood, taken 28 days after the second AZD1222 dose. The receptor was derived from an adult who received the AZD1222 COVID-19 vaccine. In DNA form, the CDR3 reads TGTGCCACCAGTGATCATGGATTGAGCTATGGCTACACCTTC. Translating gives CATSDHGLSYGYTF.